The 7 T cell receptor beta chains in this list originate from one sample, sequenced in a study of identical twins. One entry per CDR3 protein, called by TCRdb with MiXCR from the 5' RACE reads. The data hold 700,000 to 950,000 distinct CDR3 sequences, with roughly 12% observed a single time. This sample also belongs to another study, concerning yellow fever vaccine responses in identical twins.

Sequenced material: PBMCs. All receptors come from a woman younger than 30 in good health.

This clonotype appeared many times. The chain employs TRBV7-9 and TRBJ2-5, with a weak D call TRBD2 (7 bases). Trimming removed 0 bases from V and 4 bases from J, with 15 bases in between. This CDR3 has 16 residues. The germline CDR1 and CDR2 sequences are SEHNR and FQNEAQ (reference sequence). CDR3: CASSLAGGAGGETQYF. The CDR3, as DNA: TGTGCCAGCAGCTTAGCTGGGGGGGCTGGAGGAGAGACCCAGTACTTC. The whole variable domain, filled in from reference TRBV7-9 and TRBJ2-5, reads DTGVSQNPRHKITKRGQNVTFRCDPISEHNRLYWYRQTLGQGPEFLTYFQNEAQLEKSRLLSDRFSAERPKGSFSTLEIQRTEQGDSAMYLCASSLAGGAGGETQYFGPGTRLLVL.

The CDR3 coding sequence is TGTGCCACCAGCACGACAGATTCTTACGAGCAGTACTTC. This codes for CATSTTDSYEQYF. The chain recombines TRBV15 with TRBJ2-7; possible D gene TRBD1, 5 bases. The CDR3 loop spans 13 amino acids. The germline gives CDR1 LNHNV, CDR2 YYDKDF (reference sequence). Deletions cut 4 bases from V and 4 bases from J, with 11 bases between.

This clonotype was detected a few times. The chain combines TRBV3-1 with TRBJ2-5, with TRBD2 matching over 10 bases. This CDR3 has 16 amino acids. The germline CDR1 and CDR2 sequences are LGHDT and YNNKEL (reference sequence). J was trimmed by 3 bases and V by 1 base; bases with no gene match: 5. DNA for the CDR3: TGTGCCAGCAGCCAAGCCAGGACTAGCGGAGAAGAGACCCAGTACTTC. Translation: CASSQARTSGEETQYF.

V gene TRBV6-5 combines with J gene TRBJ1-6, with unresolved D. Germline loops: CDR1 MNHEY, CDR2 SVGAGI. V was cut by 0 bases and J by 7 bases, with 4 bases left in between. The CDR3 runs 13 residues. The CDR3 coding sequence is TGTGCCAGCAGTTACTCCCTGAATTCACCCCTCCACTTT. It yields the protein CASSYSLNSPLHF.

This clonotype appeared many times. The chain uses TRBV12-3 or TRBV12-4 and TRBJ1-1; D may be TRBD1 (5 bases). The CDR3 consists of 14 residues. V was pared by 3 bases and J by 5 bases, with 13 bases between. The CDR3, as DNA: TGTGCCAGCAGTTTTAGTTATGGGGGTACTGAAGCTTTCTTT. Translation: CASSFSYGGTEAFF.

The rearrangement uses TRBV4-1 and TRBJ2-2; D unclear. Germline assignment: CDR1 MGHRA and CDR2 YSYEKL. V was clipped by 5 bases and J by 3 bases, with 13 bases between them. The CDR3 is 15 residues long. The DNA for the CDR3 is TGCGCCAGCAGCTCACGTGGGGTGGACACCGGGGAGCTGTTTTTT. Translation: CASSSRGVDTGELFF.

This clonotype showed up just a few times. The chain recombines TRBV28 with TRBJ2-3; 9 nucleotides agree with TRBD2. This CDR3 is built from 19 residues. V was pared by 1 base and J by 2 bases, with 13 bases of the junction left unmatched. Germline V gene lookup returns CDR1 MDHEN and CDR2 SYDVKM. CDR3 coding DNA: TGTGCCAGCAGTTTATCTCTACGGGTGACTAGCGGAAACACAGATACGCAGTATTTT. Encoded protein: CASSLSLRVTSGNTDTQYF.